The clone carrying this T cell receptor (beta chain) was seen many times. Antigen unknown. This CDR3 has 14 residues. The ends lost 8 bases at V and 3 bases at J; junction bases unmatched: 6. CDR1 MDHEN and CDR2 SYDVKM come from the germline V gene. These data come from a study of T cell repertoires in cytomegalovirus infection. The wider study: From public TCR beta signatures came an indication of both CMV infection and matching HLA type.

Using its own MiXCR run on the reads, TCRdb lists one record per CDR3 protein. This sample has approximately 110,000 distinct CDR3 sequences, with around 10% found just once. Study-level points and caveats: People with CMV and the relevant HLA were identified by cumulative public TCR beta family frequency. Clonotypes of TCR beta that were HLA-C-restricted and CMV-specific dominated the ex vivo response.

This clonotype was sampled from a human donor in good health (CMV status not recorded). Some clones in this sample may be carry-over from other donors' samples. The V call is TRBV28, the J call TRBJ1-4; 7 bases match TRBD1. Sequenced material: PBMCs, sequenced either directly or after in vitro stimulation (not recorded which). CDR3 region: CASSVGTANEKLFF. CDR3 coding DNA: TGTGCCAGCTCGGTTGGGACAGCTAATGAAAAACTGTTTTTT.